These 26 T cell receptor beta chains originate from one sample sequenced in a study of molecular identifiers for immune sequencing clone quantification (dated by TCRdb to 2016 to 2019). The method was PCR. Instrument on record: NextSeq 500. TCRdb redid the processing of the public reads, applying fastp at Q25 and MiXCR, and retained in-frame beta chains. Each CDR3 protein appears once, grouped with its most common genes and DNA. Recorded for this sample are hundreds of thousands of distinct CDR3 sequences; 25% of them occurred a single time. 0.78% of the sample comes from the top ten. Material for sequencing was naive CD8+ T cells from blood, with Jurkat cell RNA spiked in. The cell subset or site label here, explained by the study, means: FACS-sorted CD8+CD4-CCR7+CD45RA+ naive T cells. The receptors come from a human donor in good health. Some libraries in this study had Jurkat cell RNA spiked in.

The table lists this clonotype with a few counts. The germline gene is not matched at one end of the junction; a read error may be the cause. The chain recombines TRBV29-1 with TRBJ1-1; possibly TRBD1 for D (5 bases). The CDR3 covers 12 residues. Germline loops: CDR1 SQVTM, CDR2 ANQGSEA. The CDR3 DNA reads TGCAGCGTTCTTGGGGCCAACACTGAAGCTTCCTTT. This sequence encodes CSVLGANTEASF.

DNA for the CDR3: TGTGCCAGCAGCTTAGTTACAGGCAATGAGCAGTTCTTC. It yields the protein CASSLVTGNEQFF. The chain employs TRBV11-3 and TRBJ2-1, with D possibly being TRBD1 (5 bases). The CDR3 has 13 amino acids. In germline, CDR1 is SGHNT, CDR2 YENEEA. V was clipped by 1 base and J by 6 bases, with 7 bases between them.

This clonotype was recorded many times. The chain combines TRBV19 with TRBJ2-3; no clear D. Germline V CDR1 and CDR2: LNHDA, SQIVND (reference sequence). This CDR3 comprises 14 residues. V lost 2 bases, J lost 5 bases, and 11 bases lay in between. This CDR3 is CASSIKDGGDTQYF. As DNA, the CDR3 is TGTGCCAGTAGTATAAAAGACGGTGGAGATACGCAGTATTTT.

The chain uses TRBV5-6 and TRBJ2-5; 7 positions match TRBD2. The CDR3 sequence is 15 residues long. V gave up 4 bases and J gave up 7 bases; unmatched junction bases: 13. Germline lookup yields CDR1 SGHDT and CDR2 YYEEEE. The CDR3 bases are TGTGCCAGCAGCACCGAGTGGACTAGTGAAGGGACCCAGTACTTC. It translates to CASSTEWTSEGTQYF.

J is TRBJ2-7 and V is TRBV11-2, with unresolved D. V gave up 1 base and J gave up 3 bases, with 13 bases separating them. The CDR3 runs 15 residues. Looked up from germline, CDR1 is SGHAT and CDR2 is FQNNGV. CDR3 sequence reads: CASSLVSLGHYEQYF. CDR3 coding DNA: TGTGCCAGCAGCTTAGTATCGTTGGGCCACTACGAGCAGTACTTC.

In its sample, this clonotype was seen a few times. The CDR3 loop is CATSETSDRGETQYF. Here the CDR3 DNA reads TGTGCCACCAGTGAAACGTCGGACAGGGGAGAGACCCAGTACTTC. This chain joins TRBV24-1 and TRBJ2-5; 9 nucleotides agree with TRBD1. V lost 4 bases, J lost 4 bases, and 6 bases stayed unmatched. The CDR3 loop spans 15 amino acids. Germline V gives CDR1 KGHDR, CDR2 SFDVKD.

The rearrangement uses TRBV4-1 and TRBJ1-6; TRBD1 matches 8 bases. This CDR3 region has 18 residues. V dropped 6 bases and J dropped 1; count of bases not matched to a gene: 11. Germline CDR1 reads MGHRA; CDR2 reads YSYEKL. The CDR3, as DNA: TGCGCCAGCAGACATACCGACAGGGGACGTTCCTATAATTCACCCCTCCACTTT. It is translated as CASRHTDRGRSYNSPLHF.

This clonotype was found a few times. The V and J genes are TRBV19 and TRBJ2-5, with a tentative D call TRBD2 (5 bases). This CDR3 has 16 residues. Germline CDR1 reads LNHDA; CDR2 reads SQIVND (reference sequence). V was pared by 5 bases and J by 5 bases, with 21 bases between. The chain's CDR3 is CASSPMYVSPGETQYF. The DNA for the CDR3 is TGTGCCAGTAGTCCCATGTACGTCTCTCCGGGGGAGACCCAGTACTTC.

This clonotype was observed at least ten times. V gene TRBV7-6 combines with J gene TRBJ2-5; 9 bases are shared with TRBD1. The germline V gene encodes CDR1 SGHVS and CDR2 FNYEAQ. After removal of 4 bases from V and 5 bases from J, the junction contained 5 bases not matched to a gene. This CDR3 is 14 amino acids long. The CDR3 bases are TGTGCCAGCAGCTCACAGGGGGCTTATGAGACCCAGTACTTC. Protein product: CASSSQGAYETQYF.

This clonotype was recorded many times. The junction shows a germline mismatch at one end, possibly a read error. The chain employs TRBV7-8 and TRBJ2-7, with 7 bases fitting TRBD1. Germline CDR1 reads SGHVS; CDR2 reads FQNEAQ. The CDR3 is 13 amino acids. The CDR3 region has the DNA TGTGCCAGCAGCTTAGCGCCATTTGGGACAGCTCTCTTC. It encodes CASSLAPFGTALF.

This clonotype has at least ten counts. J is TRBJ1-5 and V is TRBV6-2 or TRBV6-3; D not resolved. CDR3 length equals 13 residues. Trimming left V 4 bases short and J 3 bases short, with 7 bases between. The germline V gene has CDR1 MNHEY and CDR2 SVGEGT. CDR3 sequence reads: CASSLPNNQPQHF. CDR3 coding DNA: TGTGCCAGCAGTTTGCCGAACAATCAGCCCCAGCATTTT.

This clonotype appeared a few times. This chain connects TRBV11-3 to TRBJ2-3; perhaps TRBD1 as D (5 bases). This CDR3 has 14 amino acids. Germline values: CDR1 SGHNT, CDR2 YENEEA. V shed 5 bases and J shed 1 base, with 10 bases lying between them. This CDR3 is CASSAGAGTDTQYF. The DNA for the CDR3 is TGTGCCAGCAGCGCTGGGGCGGGCACAGATACGCAGTATTTT.

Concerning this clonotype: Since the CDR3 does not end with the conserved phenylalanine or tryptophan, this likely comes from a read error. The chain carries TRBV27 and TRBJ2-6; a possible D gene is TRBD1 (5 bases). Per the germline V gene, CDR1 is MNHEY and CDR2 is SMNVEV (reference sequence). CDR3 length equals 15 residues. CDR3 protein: CASSPRFSGAKVLTL. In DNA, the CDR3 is TGTGCCAGCAGTCCACGGTTTTCTGGGGCCAAAGTCCTGACTCTC.

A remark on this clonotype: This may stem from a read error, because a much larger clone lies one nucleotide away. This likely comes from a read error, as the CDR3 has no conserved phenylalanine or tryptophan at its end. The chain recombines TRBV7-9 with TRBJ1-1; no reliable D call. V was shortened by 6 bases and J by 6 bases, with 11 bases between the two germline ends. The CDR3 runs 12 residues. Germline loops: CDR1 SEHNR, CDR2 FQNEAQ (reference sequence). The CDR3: CASSGGAAEAFI. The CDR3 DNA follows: TGTGCCAGCAGTGGAGGCGCCGCTGAAGCTTTCATT.

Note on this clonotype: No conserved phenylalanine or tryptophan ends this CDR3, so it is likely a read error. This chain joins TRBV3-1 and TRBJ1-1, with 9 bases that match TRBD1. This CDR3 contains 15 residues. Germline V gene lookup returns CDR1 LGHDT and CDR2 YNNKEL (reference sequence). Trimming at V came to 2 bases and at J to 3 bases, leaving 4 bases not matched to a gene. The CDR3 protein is CASSQPQGAYTEAFL. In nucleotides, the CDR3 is TGTGCCAGCAGCCAACCACAGGGGGCCTACACTGAAGCTTTCCTT.

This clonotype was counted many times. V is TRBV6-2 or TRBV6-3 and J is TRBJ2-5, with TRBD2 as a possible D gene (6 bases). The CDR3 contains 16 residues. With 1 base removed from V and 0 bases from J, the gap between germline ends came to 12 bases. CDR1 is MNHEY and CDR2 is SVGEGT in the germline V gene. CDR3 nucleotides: TGTGCCAGCAGTTACTTAGGGACTTCGTACCAAGAGACCCAGTACTTC. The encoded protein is CASSYLGTSYQETQYF.

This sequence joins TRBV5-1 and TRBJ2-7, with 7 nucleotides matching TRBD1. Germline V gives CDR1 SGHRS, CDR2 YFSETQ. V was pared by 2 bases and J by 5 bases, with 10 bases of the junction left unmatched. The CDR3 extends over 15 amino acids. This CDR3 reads CASSLWDSKVDEQYF. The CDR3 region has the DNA TGCGCCAGCAGCTTATGGGACAGTAAAGTAGACGAGCAGTACTTC.

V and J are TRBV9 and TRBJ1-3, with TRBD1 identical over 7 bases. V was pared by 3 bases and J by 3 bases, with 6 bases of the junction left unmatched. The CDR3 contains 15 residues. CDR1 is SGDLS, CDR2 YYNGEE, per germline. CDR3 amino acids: CASSALTGLGNTIYF. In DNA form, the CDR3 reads TGTGCCAGCAGCGCTCTGACAGGGCTTGGAAACACCATATATTTT.

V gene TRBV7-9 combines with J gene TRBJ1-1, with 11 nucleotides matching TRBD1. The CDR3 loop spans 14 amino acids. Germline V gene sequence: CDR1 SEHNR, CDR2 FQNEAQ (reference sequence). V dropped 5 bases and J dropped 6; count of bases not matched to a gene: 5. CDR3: CASSRDRGIAEAFF. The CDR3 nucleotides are TGTGCCAGCAGCCGGGACAGGGGGATCGCTGAAGCTTTCTTT. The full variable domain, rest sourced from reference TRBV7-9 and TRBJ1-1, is DTGVSQNPRHKITKRGQNVTFRCDPISEHNRLYWYRQTLGQGPEFLTYFQNEAQLEKSRLLSDRFSAERPKGSFSTLEIQRTEQGDSAMYLCASSRDRGIAEAFFGQGTRLTVV.

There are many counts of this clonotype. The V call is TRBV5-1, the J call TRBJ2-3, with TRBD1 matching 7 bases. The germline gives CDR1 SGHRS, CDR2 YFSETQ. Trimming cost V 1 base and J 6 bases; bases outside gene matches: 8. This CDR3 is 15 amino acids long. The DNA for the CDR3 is TGCGCCAGCAGCTTGAGGACGCAGGGGGTGGATACGCAGTATTTT. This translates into CASSLRTQGVDTQYF.

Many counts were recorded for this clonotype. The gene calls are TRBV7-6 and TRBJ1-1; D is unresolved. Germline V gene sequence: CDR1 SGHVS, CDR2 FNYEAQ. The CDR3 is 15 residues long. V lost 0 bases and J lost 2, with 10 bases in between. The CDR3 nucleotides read TGTGCCAGCAGCTTAGCTATGGGTTATAACACTGAAGCTTTCTTT. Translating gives CASSLAMGYNTEAFF.

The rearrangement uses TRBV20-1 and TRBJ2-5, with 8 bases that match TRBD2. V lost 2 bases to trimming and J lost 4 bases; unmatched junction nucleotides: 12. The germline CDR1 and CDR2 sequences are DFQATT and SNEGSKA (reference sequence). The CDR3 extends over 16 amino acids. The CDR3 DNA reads TGCAGTGCTAGATCGTCTAGCGGGTGGGCTGGAGAGACCCAGTACTTC. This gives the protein CSARSSSGWAGETQYF.

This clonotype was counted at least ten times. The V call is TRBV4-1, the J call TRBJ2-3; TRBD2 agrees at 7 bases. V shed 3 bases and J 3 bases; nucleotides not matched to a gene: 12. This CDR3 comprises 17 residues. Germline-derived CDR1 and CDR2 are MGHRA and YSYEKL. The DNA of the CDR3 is TGCGCCAGCAGCCAGGGACTACAGGTTTCGGGGACAGATACGCAGTATTTT. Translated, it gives CASSQGLQVSGTDTQYF.

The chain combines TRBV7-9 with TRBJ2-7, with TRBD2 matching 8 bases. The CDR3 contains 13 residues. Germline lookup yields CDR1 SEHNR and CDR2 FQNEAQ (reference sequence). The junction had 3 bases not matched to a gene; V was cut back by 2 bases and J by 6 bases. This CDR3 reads CASSLLSGSEQYF. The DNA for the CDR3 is TGTGCCAGCAGCTTATTGAGCGGGAGCGAGCAGTACTTC.

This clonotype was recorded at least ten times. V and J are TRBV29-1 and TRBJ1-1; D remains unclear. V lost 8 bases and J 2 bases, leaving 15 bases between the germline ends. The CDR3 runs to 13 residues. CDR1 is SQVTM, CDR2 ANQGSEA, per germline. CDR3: CSPTVRVNTEAFF. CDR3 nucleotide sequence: TGCAGCCCTACAGTCCGGGTAAACACTGAAGCTTTCTTT.

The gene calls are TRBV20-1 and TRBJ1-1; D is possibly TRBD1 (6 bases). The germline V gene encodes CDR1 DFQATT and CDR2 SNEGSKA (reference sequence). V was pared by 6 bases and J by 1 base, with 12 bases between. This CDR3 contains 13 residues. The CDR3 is CSASGGGNTEAFF. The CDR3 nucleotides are TGCAGTGCCAGCGGGGGCGGGAACACTGAAGCTTTCTTT.